This entry features one T cell receptor beta chain sequence. Its matching antigen is unknown. The sample originates from a study of post-analysis software for immune sequencing data. Points from the study as a whole: When patients were compared with controls, five TRBV segments were more frequent, TRBV5-6, TRBV5-1 and TRBV20-1 among them.

The length of the CDR3 is 15 residues. Germline-derived CDR1 and CDR2 are MNHNY and SVGAGI (reference sequence). With V trimmed by 7 bases and J by 6 bases, 4 bases remained unmatched. cDNA libraries of TCR beta carried unique molecular identifiers. TCRdb re-analysed the PCR reads in MiXCR, keeping a single row per CDR3 protein. This sample yields about 810,000 distinct CDR3 sequences, of which 53% are seen a single time; roughly 4.4% belongs to the top ten. The sequence derives from a girl aged 5-17 years with multiple sclerosis. The sequencing input was blood. This sequence joins TRBV6-6 and TRBJ1-6, with 12 positions matching TRBD1. Written as DNA, the CDR3 is TGTGCCAGCATGGGACAGGGGGCTGCTAATTCACCCCTCCACTTT. Translated: CASMGQGAANSPLHF.